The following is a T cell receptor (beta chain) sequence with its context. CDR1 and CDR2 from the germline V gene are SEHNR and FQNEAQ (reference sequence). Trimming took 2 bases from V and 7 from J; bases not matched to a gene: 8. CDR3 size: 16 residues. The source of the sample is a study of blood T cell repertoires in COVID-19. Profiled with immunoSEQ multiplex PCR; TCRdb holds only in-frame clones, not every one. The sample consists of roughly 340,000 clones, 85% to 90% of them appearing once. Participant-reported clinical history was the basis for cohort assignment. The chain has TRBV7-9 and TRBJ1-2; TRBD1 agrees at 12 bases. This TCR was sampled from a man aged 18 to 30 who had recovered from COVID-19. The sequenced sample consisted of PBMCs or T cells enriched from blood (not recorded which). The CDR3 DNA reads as TGTGCCAGCAGCTTAATAAAGGGACAGGGGGCCCGTGGCTACACCTTC. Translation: CASSLIKGQGARGYTF.